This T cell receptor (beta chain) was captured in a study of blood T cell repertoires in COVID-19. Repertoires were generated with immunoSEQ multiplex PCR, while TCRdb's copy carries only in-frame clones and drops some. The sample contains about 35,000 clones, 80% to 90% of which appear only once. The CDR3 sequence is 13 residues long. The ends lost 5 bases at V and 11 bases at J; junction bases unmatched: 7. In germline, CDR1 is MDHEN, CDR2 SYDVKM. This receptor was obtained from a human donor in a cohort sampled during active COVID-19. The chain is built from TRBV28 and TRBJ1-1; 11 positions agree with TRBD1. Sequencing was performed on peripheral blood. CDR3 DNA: TGTGCCAGCAGTCCGGGACAGGGGGTTACGGCTTTCTTT. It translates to CASSPGQGVTAFF.